Shown below are 20 T cell receptor beta chains from a single sample sequenced in a study of blood T cell repertoires in COVID-19. Produced via immunoSEQ multiplex PCR; TCRdb's table is partial and in-frame only. The repertoire consists of 250,000 or so clones, with 86% occurring once and the leading ten covering 9% to 15%. Sequencing was performed on peripheral blood. The receptors shown here come from an elderly man with acute or convalescent COVID-19.

The V gene is TRBV4-1, the J gene TRBJ2-5, with D tentatively TRBD1 (6 bases). The CDR3 totals 14 residues. V was cut by 3 bases and J by 4 bases, with 12 bases left in between. Per the germline V gene, CDR1 is MGHRA and CDR2 is YSYEKL. The CDR3 DNA is TGCGCCAGCAGCCAGCAGGGGTTGGGAGAGACCCAGTACTTC. It is translated as CASSQQGLGETQYF.

The chain has TRBV18 and TRBJ2-1, with 13 bases fitting TRBD2. The germline CDR1 and CDR2 sequences are KGHSH and LQKENI. After removal of 4 bases from V and 6 bases from J, the junction contained 9 bases not matched to a gene. CDR3 size: 17 residues. The CDR3 DNA reads as TGTGCCAGCTCACGCCCGGGACTAGCGGGACCAGGCAATGAGCAGTTCTTC. It encodes CASSRPGLAGPGNEQFF.

This sequence joins TRBV28 and TRBJ2-7, with 8 bases matching TRBD2. This CDR3 is built from 15 residues. The germline gives CDR1 MDHEN, CDR2 SYDVKM. J was trimmed by 6 bases and V by 5 bases; bases with no gene match: 12. CDR3 in amino acids: CASSTGIAGLSEQYF. DNA for the CDR3: TGTGCCAGCAGTACCGGGATAGCGGGATTAAGCGAGCAGTACTTC.

The chain is built from TRBV21-1 and TRBJ2-5; the D segment call TRBD2 is taken from the table without a DNA check. TRBV21-1 is deemed a pseudogene. The CDR3 is 9 amino acids. The CDR3 loop is CAARETQYF. The CDR3 coding sequence is TGTGCCGCCCGGGAGACCCAGTACTTC.

This clone was picked up a small number of times. The genes are TRBV6-5 and TRBJ1-6; the match to TRBD1 covers 9 bases. The CDR3 has 14 amino acids. The germline CDR1 and CDR2 sequences are MNHEY and SVGAGI. V lost 6 bases to trimming and J lost 10 bases; unmatched junction nucleotides: 7. DNA of the CDR3: TGTGCCAGCAGCGACGGACAGGGGAGGTCACCCCTCCACTTT. It specifies CASSDGQGRSPLHF.

CDR3 in amino acids: CASSLGGRRADTQYF. In DNA, the CDR3 is TGTGCCAGCAGTTTAGGCGGGAGGCGTGCAGATACGCAGTATTTT. The chain carries TRBV27 and TRBJ2-3, with TRBD2 matching 8 bases. The CDR3 spans 15 residues. The germline V gene encodes CDR1 MNHEY and CDR2 SMNVEV (reference sequence). V shed 2 bases, J shed 4 bases, and the junction held 5 bases outside the gene matches.

Only a few counts were recorded for this clone. One junction end does not reproduce the germline sequence, and a read error may be involved. J is TRBJ1-5 and V is TRBV24-1; D not certain. There are 15 residues in the CDR3. The germline CDR1 and CDR2 sequences are KGHDR and SFDVKD. In DNA form, the CDR3 reads TGTGCCACCAGTGATGGCCTCAATAGCCATCAGCCCCAGCATTTT. It yields the protein CATSDGLNSHQPQHF.

This clone showed up just a few times. This chain connects TRBV4-3 to TRBJ2-7, with TRBD1 identical over 8 bases. In germline, CDR1 is LGHNA, CDR2 YSLEER. The CDR3 extends over 13 amino acids. J was trimmed by 6 bases and V by 3 bases; bases with no gene match: 4. For the CDR3, the DNA is TGCGCCAGCAGCCAGAGGACAGGGCGCGAGCAGTACTTC. Translating it yields CASSQRTGREQYF.

This chain uses TRBV4-3 with TRBJ1-2, with D maybe TRBD1 (5 bases). Germline CDR1 is LGHNA and CDR2 is YSLEER. Trimming pared 1 base from V and 2 bases from J, leaving 5 bases between. The CDR3 has 13 amino acids. In DNA, the CDR3 is TGCGCCAGCAGCCAAGGACAGAACTATGGCTACACCTTC. This encodes CASSQGQNYGYTF.

V usage is TRBV28 and J usage is TRBJ1-6; D gene unclear. This CDR3 has 15 amino acids. CDR1 and CDR2 (germline): MDHEN, SYDVKM. V lost 6 bases and J lost 9, with 18 bases in between. CDR3 bases: TGTGCCAGCAGCTCCTCGGCCCGGAGGGTTTCACCCCTCCACTTT. It specifies CASSSSARRVSPLHF.

The gene calls are TRBV28 and TRBJ2-7; 11 bases fit TRBD1. J was trimmed by 4 bases and V by 7 bases; bases with no gene match: 9. The CDR3 runs 15 residues. Germline CDR1 and CDR2: MDHEN and SYDVKM. The CDR3 loop is CASKGGGQGAYEQYF. Here the CDR3 DNA reads TGTGCCAGCAAGGGGGGAGGACAGGGGGCTTACGAGCAGTACTTC.

This clone was counted only a few times. V gene TRBV28 combines with J gene TRBJ1-2; D is unclear. With 5 bases removed from V and 0 bases from J, the gap between germline ends came to 13 bases. Germline CDR1 and CDR2: MDHEN and SYDVKM. This CDR3 is built from 15 residues. Here the CDR3 DNA reads TGTGCCAGCAGTCCCAATATCGGGTCTAACTATGGCTACACCTTC. Translating it yields CASSPNIGSNYGYTF.

The chain links TRBV11-3 to TRBJ1-3; TRBD1 is a possible D gene (5 bases). V lost 1 base and J lost 4, with 14 bases in between. Germline V CDR1 and CDR2: SGHNT, YENEEA. The CDR3 consists of 16 residues. The CDR3 bases are TGTGCCAGCAGCTTAGCCGGGACTATTAAGGGAAACACCATATATTTT. Its translation: CASSLAGTIKGNTIYF.

The CDR3 bases are TGTGCCAGCAGCACCGCTCCTGGTTCTGCAGGCAACACTGAAGCTTTCTTT. Its protein is CASSTAPGSAGNTEAFF. The rearrangement uses TRBV5-5 and TRBJ1-1; no reliable D call. In germline, CDR1 is SGHKS, CDR2 YYEKEE (reference sequence). This CDR3 region has 17 residues. With 4 bases removed from V and 2 bases from J, the gap between germline ends came to 21 bases.

The gene calls are TRBV3-1 (or the pseudogene TRBV3-2) and TRBJ2-7; 9 positions agree with TRBD1. The junction had 4 bases not matched to a gene; V was cut back by 3 bases and J by 1 base. This CDR3 is built from 15 residues. The V gene's germline CDR1 is LGHDT and CDR2 YNNKEL (reference sequence). The CDR3: CASSQADRGSYEQYF. The CDR3 DNA reads as TGTGCCAGCAGCCAGGCGGACAGGGGATCCTACGAGCAGTACTTC.

The gene calls are TRBV5-4 and TRBJ2-3; 8 nucleotides align to TRBD1. The ends lost 2 bases at V and 6 bases at J; junction bases unmatched: 8. The CDR3 consists of 15 residues. Germline CDR1 SGHNT, CDR2 YYREEE (reference sequence). The CDR3 sequence is CASSLQGGPVDTQYF. Here the CDR3 DNA reads TGTGCCAGCAGCTTACAGGGGGGTCCTGTGGATACGCAGTATTTT.

The chain combines TRBV3-1 (or the pseudogene TRBV3-2) with TRBJ2-5, with 7 bases matching TRBD1. The germline V gene encodes CDR1 LGHDT and CDR2 YNNKEL (reference sequence). The CDR3 length is 14 residues. The V segment lost 4 bases and the J segment 4 bases; nucleotides outside the gene matches: 6. The CDR3: CASSRRQGRETQYF. The CDR3 DNA reads TGTGCCAGCAGCCGCCGACAGGGCAGAGAGACCCAGTACTTC.

J is TRBJ1-4 and V is TRBV7-8; D gene unclear. The CDR3 covers 14 residues. Trimming pared 5 bases from V and 6 bases from J, leaving 13 bases between. Germline CDR1 and CDR2: SGHVS and FQNEAQ. The CDR3: CASSQGGDDEKLFF. In DNA form, the CDR3 reads TGTGCCAGCAGCCAAGGTGGAGACGATGAAAAACTGTTTTTT.

This chain connects TRBV21-1 to TRBJ2-6; the D call TRBD1 from the table was never checked on the DNA. TRBV21-1 is termed a pseudogene. The CDR3 loop spans 20 amino acids. The chain's CDR3 is CASSKRRRNRARSGANVLTF. The CDR3 DNA sequence: TGTGCCAGCAGCAAACGAAGAAGGAACAGGGCCCGCTCTGGGGCCAACGTCCTGACTTTC.

The CDR3 is CASSLLAGVGNEQFF. The CDR3 region has the DNA TGCGCCAGCAGCTTACTAGCGGGAGTCGGCAATGAGCAGTTCTTC. The chain couples TRBV5-1 to TRBJ2-1; 11 bases agree with TRBD2. Germline values: CDR1 SGHRS, CDR2 YFSETQ. The CDR3 sequence is 15 residues long. The V segment lost 2 bases and the J segment 6 bases; nucleotides outside the gene matches: 4.